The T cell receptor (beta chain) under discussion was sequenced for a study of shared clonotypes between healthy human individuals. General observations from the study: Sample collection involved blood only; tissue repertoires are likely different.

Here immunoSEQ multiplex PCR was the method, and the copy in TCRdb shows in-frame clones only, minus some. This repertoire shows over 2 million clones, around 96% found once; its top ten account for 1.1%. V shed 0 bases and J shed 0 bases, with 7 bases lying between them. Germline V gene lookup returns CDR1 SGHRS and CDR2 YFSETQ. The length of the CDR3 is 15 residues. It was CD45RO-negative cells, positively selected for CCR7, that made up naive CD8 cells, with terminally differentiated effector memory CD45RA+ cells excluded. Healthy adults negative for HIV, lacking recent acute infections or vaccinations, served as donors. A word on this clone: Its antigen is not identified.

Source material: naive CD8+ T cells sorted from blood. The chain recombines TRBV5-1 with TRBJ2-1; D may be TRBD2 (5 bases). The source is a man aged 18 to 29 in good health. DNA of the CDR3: TGCGCCAGCAGCTTGGGGACTTCCTCCTACAATGAGCAGTTCTTC. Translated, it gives CASSLGTSSYNEQFF. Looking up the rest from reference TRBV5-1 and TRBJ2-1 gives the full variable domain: KAGVTQTPRYLIKTRGQQVTLSCSPISGHRSVSWYQQTPGQGLQFLFEYFSETQRNKGNFPGRFSGRQFSNSRSEMNVSTLELGDSALYLCASSLGTSSYNEQFFGPGTRLTVL.